This TCR beta chain is drawn from a study of cytomegalovirus exposure and HLA in healthy donors. Overall study context: The same platform as the roughly 700 first-cohort repertoires was used for the 120 validation repertoires, a later analysis reported.

CDR1 and CDR2 from the germline V gene are MNHNS and SASEGT. V lost 1 base and J lost 5, with 12 bases in between. The length of the CDR3 is 14 residues. TCRdb's table, derived via immunoSEQ multiplex PCR, lists solely in-frame clones and lacks some. The sample carries 150,000 to 180,000 clones, just over 85% recorded once. The sample consisted of PBMCs. This rearrangement joins TRBV6-1 to TRBJ2-7, with D possibly being TRBD2 (6 bases). This clonotype was sampled from a human donor in good health. DNA of the CDR3: TGTGCCAGCAGTGAAGGGAGGGGACGGAACGAGCAGTACTTC. Translated: CASSEGRGRNEQYF.